One sample yielded the 32 T cell receptor beta chains listed below, sequenced in a study of vaccination and CD4 T cells after COVID-19. The treatment here: roughly 11-day PBMC culture with coronavirus spike peptide pools or control peptides (ViraFEST assay). The antigens for these receptors are not known. Oncomine TCR Beta short-read sequencing was applied to DNA from cultured CD4+ T cells. TCRdb reprocessed the PCR reads via MiXCR and lists one record per CDR3 protein. The data show under 20,000 distinct CDR3 sequences, 44% seen once. Sequenced input: CD4+ T cells from blood, cultured in vitro. These receptors originate from a human donor who had recovered from COVID-19.

V and J are TRBV15 and TRBJ2-6; the D gene is possibly TRBD1 (6 bases). The germline V and J ends were trimmed by 0 bases and 3 bases, with 6 bases remaining between them. The CDR3 is made up of 15 amino acids. CDR1 and CDR2 (germline): LNHNV, YYDKDF (reference sequence). The CDR3 here is CATSRDRGGANVLTF. CDR3 DNA sequence: TGTGCCACCAGCAGAGACAGGGGTGGGGCCAACGTCCTGACTTTC.

This clonotype came up a few times. The V gene is TRBV6-2 or TRBV6-3, the J gene TRBJ2-3; TRBD1 aligns across 7 bases. The CDR3 loop spans 15 amino acids. The germline V gene encodes CDR1 MNHEY and CDR2 SVGEGT. V was pared by 5 bases and J by 1 base, with 6 bases of the junction left unmatched. The CDR3 sequence: CASSTLGGGTDTQYF. CDR3 coding DNA: TGTGCCAGCAGTACGCTAGGGGGCGGCACAGATACGCAGTATTTT.

This sequence joins TRBV11-3 and TRBJ2-7; either TRBD1 or TRBD2 may supply D (5 bases each). The CDR3 contains 17 residues. Germline V CDR1 and CDR2: SGHNT, YENEEA. Trimming shortened V by 1 base and J by 0 bases, and 16 bases separated the two germline ends. The CDR3 nucleotides are TGTGCCAGCAGCTTAGCAGGGACGCCGCTCAGCTCCTACGAGCAGTACTTC. Its translation: CASSLAGTPLSSYEQYF.

This clonotype was seen only a few times. The gene calls are TRBV20-1 and TRBJ1-6; D is undetermined. V was pared by 0 bases and J by 6 bases, with 18 bases between. Germline V gives CDR1 DFQATT, CDR2 SNEGSKA (reference sequence). This CDR3 has 17 residues. The CDR3 spells CSARDGSAVSLNSPLHF. The DNA for the CDR3 is TGCAGTGCTAGAGATGGCTCAGCCGTCAGCCTTAATTCACCCCTCCACTTT.

The chain combines TRBV4-2 with TRBJ2-7; a weak D match, TRBD2 (6 bases). Germline V CDR1 and CDR2: LGHNA, YNFKEQ. The CDR3 loop spans 15 amino acids. V lost 6 bases and J lost 1, with 16 bases in between. The chain's CDR3 is CASRRGSGESYEQYF. DNA for the CDR3: TGTGCCAGCAGGCGAGGGTCGGGAGAGTCCTACGAGCAGTACTTC.

This clonotype occurred a few times. The chain carries TRBV6-1 and TRBJ1-5, with 7 bases identical to TRBD1. There are 14 residues in the CDR3. Germline trimming cut 8 bases from V and 6 bases from J; bases unmatched to any gene: 10. In germline, CDR1 is MNHNS, CDR2 SASEGT. The CDR3 nucleotides read TGTGCCAGCGGCGTCAGACAGGGAAGTCAGCCCCAGCATTTT. Its translation: CASGVRQGSQPQHF.

V usage is TRBV2 and J usage is TRBJ2-2; 8 positions match TRBD2. V lost 5 bases, J lost 6 bases, and 14 bases stayed unmatched. Germline V gene data show CDR1 as SNHLY and CDR2 as FYNNEI. The CDR3 runs to 17 residues. In nucleotides, the CDR3 is TGTGCCAGCAGTAAAGAGCGAGCGGGAGTTGGCGCCGGGGAGCTGTTTTTT. Its protein is CASSKERAGVGAGELFF. The variable domain in full, completed from reference TRBV2 and TRBJ2-2, reads EPEVTQTPSHQVTQMGQEVILRCVPISNHLYFYWYRQILGQKVEFLVSFYNNEISEKSEIFDDQFSVERPDGSNFTLKIRSTKLEDSAMYFCASSKERAGVGAGELFFGEGSRLTVL.

Only a few counts were recorded for this clonotype. The V gene is TRBV29-1, the J gene TRBJ1-6, with 9 bases aligning to TRBD1. Trimming took 6 bases from V and 9 from J; bases not matched to a gene: 6. Germline CDR1 and CDR2: SQVTM and ANQGSEA. CDR3 size: 13 residues. The CDR3 here is CSVRDRASSPLHF. In nucleotides, the CDR3 is TGCAGCGTCCGGGACAGGGCAAGTTCACCCCTCCACTTT.

This clonotype was counted only a few times. J is TRBJ2-6 and V is TRBV27; D is unclear. The CDR3 contains 14 residues. The germline V and J ends were trimmed by 5 bases and 0 bases, with 5 bases remaining between them. Per the germline V gene, CDR1 is MNHEY and CDR2 is SMNVEV (reference sequence). The CDR3 reads CASSIYSGANVLTF. As DNA, the CDR3 is TGTGCCAGCAGTATCTACTCTGGGGCCAACGTCCTGACTTTC. The full variable domain, completed using reference TRBV27 and TRBJ2-6, is EAQVTQNPRYLITVTGKKLTVTCSQNMNHEYMSWYRQDPGLGLRQIYYSMNVEVTDKGDVPEGYKVSRKEKRNFPLILESPSPNQTSLYFCASSIYSGANVLTFGAGSRLTVL.

This clonotype was picked up a small number of times. The chain employs TRBV27 and TRBJ2-7; 7 bases fit TRBD1. Trimming cost V 4 bases and J 2 bases; bases outside gene matches: 8. Germline CDR1 MNHEY, CDR2 SMNVEV (reference sequence). The CDR3 is 15 residues long. CDR3 sequence reads: CASSSRRGWTYEQYF. The CDR3 bases are TGTGCCAGCAGTTCTCGCAGGGGGTGGACCTACGAGCAGTACTTC.

The CDR3 is CAWSAQTLSYEQYF. The CDR3 DNA is TGTGCCTGGAGTGCGCAGACTCTCTCCTACGAGCAGTACTTC. The rearrangement links TRBV30 to TRBJ2-7, with no clear D. This CDR3 spans 14 amino acids. CDR1 is GTSNPN and CDR2 is SVGIG in the germline V gene (reference sequence). The germline V and J ends were trimmed by 1 base and 0 bases, with 10 bases remaining between them.

The V gene is TRBV6-2 or TRBV6-3, the J gene TRBJ2-3; D might be TRBD2 (5 bases). The CDR3 is made up of 14 amino acids. The V end was cut by 8 bases, the J end by 5 bases, with 17 bases between. Germline-derived CDR1 and CDR2 are MNHEY and SVGEGT. The CDR3 DNA follows: TGTGCCAGCGTAGGCACACTAGAAGGAGATACGCAGTATTTT. It specifies CASVGTLEGDTQYF.

The chain employs TRBV28 and TRBJ2-1; TRBD2 matches at 8 bases. Per the germline V gene, CDR1 is MDHEN and CDR2 is SYDVKM. The CDR3 is made up of 15 amino acids. V lost 6 bases, J lost 8 bases, and 12 bases stayed unmatched. CDR3 sequence: CASSPHAGGRDEQFF. The CDR3 nucleotides are TGTGCCAGCAGCCCCCATGCGGGAGGTCGAGATGAGCAGTTCTTC.

In its sample, this clonotype was seen a few times. The rearrangement uses TRBV6-5 and TRBJ2-7, with D maybe TRBD2 (5 bases). V dropped 0 bases and J dropped 5 bases, with 17 bases sitting between them. Germline-derived CDR1 and CDR2 are MNHEY and SVGAGI. CDR3 length: 16 residues. CDR3 protein: CASSYSIVRGVDEQYF. The CDR3 nucleotides read TGTGCCAGCAGTTACTCGATAGTTCGGGGTGTGGACGAGCAGTACTTC.

This clonotype was detected a few times. The gene calls are TRBV28 and TRBJ1-5, with a weak D call TRBD1 (5 bases). This CDR3 contains 16 residues. Germline CDR1 MDHEN, CDR2 SYDVKM. V shed 8 bases and J shed 4 bases, with 21 bases lying between them. CDR3 nucleotides: TGTGCCAGCCTCATTCCGGGGCCCCAGGGAAATCAGCCCCAGCATTTT. Translated, it gives CASLIPGPQGNQPQHF. Drawing the rest from reference TRBV28 and TRBJ1-5, the complete variable domain is DVKVTQSSRYLVKRTGEKVFLECVQDMDHENMFWYRQDPGLGLRLIYFSYDVKMKEKGDIPEGYSVSREKKERFSLILESASTNQTSMYLCASLIPGPQGNQPQHFGDGTRLSIL.

This clonotype has just a few counts. The rearrangement uses TRBV2 and TRBJ1-1; 11 nucleotides align to TRBD1. Germline lookup yields CDR1 SNHLY and CDR2 FYNNEI. V was pared by 6 bases and J by 5 bases, with 5 bases of the junction left unmatched. The CDR3 is 14 amino acids. The CDR3 DNA reads as TGTGCCAGCAGGACCGGGACAGGGGGTACTGAAGCTTTCTTT. Amino acid sequence: CASRTGTGGTEAFF. The full variable domain, rest sourced from reference TRBV2 and TRBJ1-1, is EPEVTQTPSHQVTQMGQEVILRCVPISNHLYFYWYRQILGQKVEFLVSFYNNEISEKSEIFDDQFSVERPDGSNFTLKIRSTKLEDSAMYFCASRTGTGGTEAFFGQGTRLTVV.

The V and J genes are TRBV5-1 and TRBJ2-3; D is perhaps TRBD2 (7 bases). With 2 bases removed from V and 4 bases from J, the gap between germline ends came to 11 bases. CDR3 length equals 14 residues. Germline V gene lookup returns CDR1 SGHRS and CDR2 YFSETQ. CDR3 coding DNA: TGCGCCAGCAGCTTAGGAGGGGGGGCAGATACGCAGTATTTT. Translating gives CASSLGGGADTQYF.

A few counts support this clonotype. The rearrangement uses TRBV2 and TRBJ1-5, with 11 bases that match TRBD1. The CDR3 is 19 amino acids. Germline lookup yields CDR1 SNHLY and CDR2 FYNNEI. V shed 2 bases, J shed 2 bases, and the junction held 11 bases outside the gene matches. This CDR3 reads CASSERLPGTGGGNQPQHF. The CDR3 DNA sequence: TGTGCCAGCAGTGAACGTCTGCCCGGGACAGGGGGAGGCAATCAGCCCCAGCATTTT.

In its sample, this clonotype was seen a few times. The V and J genes are TRBV6-2 or TRBV6-3 and TRBJ2-7; the D gene is possibly TRBD2 (6 bases). Trimming removed 6 bases at V and 9 bases at J, with 18 bases between. This CDR3 contains 13 residues. Looked up from germline, CDR1 is MNHEY and CDR2 is SVGEGT. CDR3 in DNA: TGTGCCAGCAGCTCCGCAACTAGCTGGGGGCAGTACTTC. Its translation is CASSSATSWGQYF.

In nucleotides, the CDR3 is TGCAGTGCCCGGGAGGGAGGTGGTACCAATGAGCAGTTCTTC. It translates to CSAREGGGTNEQFF. The chain links TRBV20-1 to TRBJ2-1, with 8 positions matching TRBD2. This CDR3 region has 14 residues. In germline, CDR1 is DFQATT, CDR2 SNEGSKA (reference sequence). V shed 6 bases and J 6 bases; nucleotides not matched to a gene: 10.

The genes are TRBV6-1 and TRBJ2-1; 10 bases line up with TRBD1. The CDR3 totals 16 residues. The germline V gene has CDR1 MNHNS and CDR2 SASEGT. Trimming cost V 6 bases and J 7 bases; bases outside gene matches: 12. This CDR3 is CASSLLPGQGRNEQFF. In DNA form, the CDR3 reads TGTGCCAGCAGCCTACTTCCGGGACAGGGGAGGAATGAGCAGTTCTTC.

The chain is built from TRBV30 and TRBJ2-2; D remains unclear. Deletions cut 2 bases from V and 1 base from J, with 11 bases between. Germline CDR1 GTSNPN, CDR2 SVGIG (reference sequence). The CDR3 has 15 residues. CDR3 nucleotide sequence: TGTGCCTGGAGTCTGCCGGCAGGGAACACCGGGGAGCTGTTTTTT. Protein sequence: CAWSLPAGNTGELFF. Based on the CDR3 plus reference TRBV30 and TRBJ2-2, the full variable domain is SQTIHQWPATLVQPVGSPLSLECTVEGTSNPNLYWYRQAAGRGLQLLFYSVGIGQISSEVPQNLSASRPQDRQFILSSKKLLLSDSGFYLCAWSLPAGNTGELFFGEGSRLTVL.

The chain recombines TRBV2 with TRBJ1-5, with D uncertain. The CDR3 is 13 amino acids. The ends were cut back, 6 bases at V and 9 bases at J, with 15 bases in the middle. The V gene's germline CDR1 is SNHLY and CDR2 FYNNEI. CDR3 in DNA: TGTGCCAGCAGGATCGACACCCGATCGCCCCAGCATTTT. Protein: CASRIDTRSPQHF.

This clonotype was seen more than once but under ten times. The rearrangement uses TRBV2 and TRBJ1-1, with no clear D. Germline values: CDR1 SNHLY, CDR2 FYNNEI. The CDR3 covers 12 residues. V was trimmed by 1 base and J by 7 bases, leaving 7 bases between them. Written as DNA, the CDR3 is TGTGCCAGCAGTGAAGTCTACGGTGAAGCTTTCTTT. It is translated as CASSEVYGEAFF. Full variable domain (remainder filled in from reference TRBV2 and TRBJ1-1): EPEVTQTPSHQVTQMGQEVILRCVPISNHLYFYWYRQILGQKVEFLVSFYNNEISEKSEIFDDQFSVERPDGSNFTLKIRSTKLEDSAMYFCASSEVYGEAFFGQGTRLTVV.

This clonotype has only a few counts. V and J are TRBV10-3 and TRBJ1-1; no clear D gene. Trimming pared 7 bases from V and 0 bases from J, leaving 12 bases between. The CDR3 extends over 14 amino acids. Germline CDR1 is ENHRY and CDR2 is SYGVKD. The chain's CDR3 is CAIKVSDLNTEAFF. In DNA, the CDR3 is TGTGCCATCAAGGTATCGGACCTGAACACTGAAGCTTTCTTT.

This clonotype was seen a few times. V gene TRBV19 combines with J gene TRBJ1-5, with TRBD1 as a possible D gene (5 bases). Germline loops: CDR1 LNHDA, CDR2 SQIVND (reference sequence). The CDR3 contains 15 residues. Trimming left V 3 bases short and J 6 bases short, with 15 bases between. The CDR3 DNA follows: TGTGCCAGTAGTATCCAAGCAGGGTGGGGTCAGCCCCAGCATTTT. This codes for CASSIQAGWGQPQHF.

The chain carries TRBV12-3 or TRBV12-4 and TRBJ2-2, with D perhaps matching TRBD1 or TRBD2 (5 bases each). The CDR3 extends over 13 amino acids. V lost 5 bases, J lost 6 bases, and 10 bases lay in between. The DNA for the CDR3 is TGTGCCAGCAGTCTAAGGGACGCCGGGGAGCTGTTTTTT. Translation gives CASSLRDAGELFF.

The rearrangement uses TRBV28 and TRBJ2-2, with 7 bases aligning to TRBD2. Germline values: CDR1 MDHEN, CDR2 SYDVKM. CDR3 length: 14 residues. The V and J ends lost 6 bases and 5 bases, in that order; junction bases with no gene match: 6. CDR3 sequence: CASRATSRTGELFF. The CDR3, as DNA: TGTGCCAGCAGGGCGACTAGCAGGACCGGGGAGCTGTTTTTT.

The chain has TRBV6-1 and TRBJ2-5; D is perhaps TRBD2 (6 bases). V lost 6 bases to trimming and J lost 1 base, with 9 bases between them. CDR1 is MNHNS, CDR2 SASEGT, per germline. The CDR3 has 13 amino acids. The CDR3 DNA reads TGTGCCAGCAGCCGGGGACTCCAAGAGACCCAGTACTTC. This codes for CASSRGLQETQYF.

This clonotype was counted between two and nine times. The gene calls are TRBV28 and TRBJ1-6; D not resolved. The CDR3 length is 14 residues. Germline V gene sequence: CDR1 MDHEN, CDR2 SYDVKM. With 7 bases removed from V and 4 bases from J, the gap between germline ends came to 11 bases. In DNA form, the CDR3 reads TGTGCCAGCATTCTTGGGTCGTATAATTCACCCCTCCACTTT. Translating it yields CASILGSYNSPLHF.

This clonotype was counted a single time. The chain uses TRBV2 and TRBJ2-3; D remains ambiguous. This CDR3 has 15 residues. V was shortened by 3 bases and J by 2 bases, with 12 bases between the two germline ends. The V gene's germline CDR1 is SNHLY and CDR2 FYNNEI. This CDR3 is CASSERRVNTDTQYF. The DNA of the CDR3 is TGTGCCAGCAGTGAGCGACGGGTTAACACAGATACGCAGTATTTT.

The chain links TRBV6-2 or TRBV6-3 to TRBJ1-1, with 7 bases fitting TRBD1. The CDR3 has 14 residues. The germline V gene encodes CDR1 MNHEY and CDR2 SVGEGT. V shed 2 bases, J shed 5 bases, and the junction held 5 bases outside the gene matches. This CDR3 reads CASSYNRGGTEAFF. CDR3 bases: TGTGCCAGCAGTTACAACAGGGGTGGAACTGAAGCTTTCTTT.